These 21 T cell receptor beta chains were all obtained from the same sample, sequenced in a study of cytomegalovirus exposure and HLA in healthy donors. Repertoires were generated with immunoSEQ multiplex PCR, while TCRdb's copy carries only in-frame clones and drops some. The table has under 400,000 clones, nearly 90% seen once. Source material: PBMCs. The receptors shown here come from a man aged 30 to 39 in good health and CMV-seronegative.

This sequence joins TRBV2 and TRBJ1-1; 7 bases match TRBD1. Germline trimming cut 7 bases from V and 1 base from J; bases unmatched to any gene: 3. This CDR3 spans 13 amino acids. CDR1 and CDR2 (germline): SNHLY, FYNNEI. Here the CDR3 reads CASMGDRNTEAFF. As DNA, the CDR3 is TGTGCCAGCATGGGGGACAGGAACACTGAAGCTTTCTTT.

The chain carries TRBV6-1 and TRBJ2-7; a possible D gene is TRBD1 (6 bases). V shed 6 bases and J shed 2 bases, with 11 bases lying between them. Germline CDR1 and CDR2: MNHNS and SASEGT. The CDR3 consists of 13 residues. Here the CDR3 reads CASRTGDTYEQYF. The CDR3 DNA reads TGTGCCAGCAGGACAGGCGATACCTACGAGCAGTACTTC.

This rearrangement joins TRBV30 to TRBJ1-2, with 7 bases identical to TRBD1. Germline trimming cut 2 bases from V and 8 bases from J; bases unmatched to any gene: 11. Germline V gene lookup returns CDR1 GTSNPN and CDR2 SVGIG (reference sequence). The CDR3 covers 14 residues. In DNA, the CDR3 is TGTGCCTGGAGTTTGGACAGGCCATCAGCCGGCTACACCTTC. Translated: CAWSLDRPSAGYTF.

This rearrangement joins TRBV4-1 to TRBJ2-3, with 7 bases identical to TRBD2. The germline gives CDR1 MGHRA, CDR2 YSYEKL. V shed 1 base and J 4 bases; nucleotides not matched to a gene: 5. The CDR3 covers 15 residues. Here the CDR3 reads CASSQGAGRPDTQYF. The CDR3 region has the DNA TGCGCCAGCAGCCAAGGAGCGGGGCGTCCAGATACGCAGTATTTT.

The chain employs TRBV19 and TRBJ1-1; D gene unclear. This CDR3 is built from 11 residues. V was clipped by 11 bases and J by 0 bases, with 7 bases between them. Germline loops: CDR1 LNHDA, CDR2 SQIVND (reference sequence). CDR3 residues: CACTVNTEAFF. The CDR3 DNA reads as TGTGCCTGCACAGTGAACACTGAAGCTTTCTTT. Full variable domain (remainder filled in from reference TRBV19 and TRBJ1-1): DGGITQSPKYLFRKEGQNVTLSCEQNLNHDAMYWYRQDPGQGLRLIYYSQIVNDFQKGDIAEGYSVSREKKESFPLTVTSAQKNPTAFYLCACTVNTEAFFGQGTRLTVV.

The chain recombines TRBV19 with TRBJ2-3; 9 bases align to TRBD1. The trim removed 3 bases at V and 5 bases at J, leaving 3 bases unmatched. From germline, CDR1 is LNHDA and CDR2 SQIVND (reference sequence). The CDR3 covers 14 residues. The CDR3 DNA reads TGTGCCAGTAGTATCGACAGGGGGAGAGATACGCAGTATTTT. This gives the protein CASSIDRGRDTQYF.

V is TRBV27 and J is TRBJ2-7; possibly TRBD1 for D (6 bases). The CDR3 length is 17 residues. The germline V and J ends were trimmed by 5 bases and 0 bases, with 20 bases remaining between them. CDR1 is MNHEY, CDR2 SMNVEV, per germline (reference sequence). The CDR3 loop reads CASSPTLYRAPSYEQYF. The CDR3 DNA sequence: TGTGCCAGCAGTCCGACACTCTACAGGGCCCCCTCCTACGAGCAGTACTTC.

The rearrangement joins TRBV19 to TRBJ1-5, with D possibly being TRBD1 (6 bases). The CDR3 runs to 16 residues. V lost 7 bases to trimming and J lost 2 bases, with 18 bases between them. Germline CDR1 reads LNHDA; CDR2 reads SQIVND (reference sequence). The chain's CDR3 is CASKSERGAGNQPQHF. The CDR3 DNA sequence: TGTGCCAGTAAATCGGAGCGGGGGGCTGGCAATCAGCCCCAGCATTTT.

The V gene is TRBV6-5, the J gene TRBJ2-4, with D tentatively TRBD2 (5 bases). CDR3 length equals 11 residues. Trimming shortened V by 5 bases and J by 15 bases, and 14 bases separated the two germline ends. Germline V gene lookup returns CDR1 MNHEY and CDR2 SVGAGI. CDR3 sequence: CASSQGPSGYF. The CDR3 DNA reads TGTGCCAGCAGTCAAGGACCGAGCGGGTACTTC.

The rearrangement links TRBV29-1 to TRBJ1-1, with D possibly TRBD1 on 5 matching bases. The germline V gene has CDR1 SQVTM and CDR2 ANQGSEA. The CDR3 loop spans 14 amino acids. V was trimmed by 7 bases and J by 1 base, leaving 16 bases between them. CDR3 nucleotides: TGCAGCGCCTTGGGCGGGGCCAGGAACACTGAAGCTTTCTTT. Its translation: CSALGGARNTEAFF.

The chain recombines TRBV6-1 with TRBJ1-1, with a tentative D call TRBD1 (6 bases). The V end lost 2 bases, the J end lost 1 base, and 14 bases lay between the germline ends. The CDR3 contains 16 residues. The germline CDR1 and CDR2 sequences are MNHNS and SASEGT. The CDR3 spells CASSERGGVWNTEAFF. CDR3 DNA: TGTGCCAGCAGTGAACGGGGGGGCGTTTGGAACACTGAAGCTTTCTTT.

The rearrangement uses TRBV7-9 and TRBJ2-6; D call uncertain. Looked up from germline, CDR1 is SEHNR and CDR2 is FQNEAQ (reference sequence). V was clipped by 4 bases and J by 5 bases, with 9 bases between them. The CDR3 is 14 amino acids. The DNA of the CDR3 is TGTGCCAGCAGCTCTACGACAAGGGCCAACGTCCTGACTTTC. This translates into CASSSTTRANVLTF.

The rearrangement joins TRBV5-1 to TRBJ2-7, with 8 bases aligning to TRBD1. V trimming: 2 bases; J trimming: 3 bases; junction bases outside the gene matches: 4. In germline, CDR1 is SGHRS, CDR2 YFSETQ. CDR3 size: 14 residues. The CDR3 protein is CASSFGTGDYEQYF. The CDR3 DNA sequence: TGCGCCAGCAGCTTCGGGACAGGAGACTACGAGCAGTACTTC.

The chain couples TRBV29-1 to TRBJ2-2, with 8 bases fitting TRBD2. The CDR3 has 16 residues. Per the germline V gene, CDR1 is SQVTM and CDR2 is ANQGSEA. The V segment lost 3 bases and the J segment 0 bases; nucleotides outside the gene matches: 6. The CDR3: CSVEHKRGTNTGELFF. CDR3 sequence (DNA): TGCAGCGTTGAGCACAAGCGGGGGACGAACACCGGGGAGCTGTTTTTT.

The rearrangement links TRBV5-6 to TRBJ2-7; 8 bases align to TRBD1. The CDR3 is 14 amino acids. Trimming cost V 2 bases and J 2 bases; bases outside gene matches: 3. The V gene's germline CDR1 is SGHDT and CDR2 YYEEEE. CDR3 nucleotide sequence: TGTGCCAGCAGCTTCGGCAGGGGGCCCTACGAGCAGTACTTC. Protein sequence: CASSFGRGPYEQYF.

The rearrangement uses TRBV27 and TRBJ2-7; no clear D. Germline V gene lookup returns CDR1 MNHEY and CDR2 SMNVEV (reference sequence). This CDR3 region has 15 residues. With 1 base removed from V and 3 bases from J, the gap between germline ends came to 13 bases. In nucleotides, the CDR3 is TGTGCCAGCAGTTTATTCCCAGGCCTGGTCTACGAGCAGTACTTC. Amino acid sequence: CASSLFPGLVYEQYF.

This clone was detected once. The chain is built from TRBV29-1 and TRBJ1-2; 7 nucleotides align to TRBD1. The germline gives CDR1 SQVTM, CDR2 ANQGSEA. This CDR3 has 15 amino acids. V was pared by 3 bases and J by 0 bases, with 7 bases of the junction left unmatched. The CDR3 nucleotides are TGCAGCGTTGATCTAGGGGGCTCCGCTAACTATGGCTACACCTTC. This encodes CSVDLGGSANYGYTF.

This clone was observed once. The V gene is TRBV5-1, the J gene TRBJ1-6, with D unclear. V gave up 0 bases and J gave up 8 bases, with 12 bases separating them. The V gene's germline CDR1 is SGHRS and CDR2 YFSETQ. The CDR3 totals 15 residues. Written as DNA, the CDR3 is TGCGCCAGCAGCTTGGTCCGAGCGAAGGATTCACCCCTCCACTTT. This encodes CASSLVRAKDSPLHF.

CDR3 protein: CASSSQRTGSHYNSPLHF. CDR3 sequence (DNA): TGTGCCAGCAGCTCTCAACGGACAGGGTCCCACTATAATTCACCCCTCCACTTT. This rearrangement joins TRBV5-6 to TRBJ1-6, with 8 bases matching TRBD1. This CDR3 contains 18 residues. In germline, CDR1 is SGHDT, CDR2 YYEEEE. The ends lost 3 bases at V and 3 bases at J; junction bases unmatched: 11.

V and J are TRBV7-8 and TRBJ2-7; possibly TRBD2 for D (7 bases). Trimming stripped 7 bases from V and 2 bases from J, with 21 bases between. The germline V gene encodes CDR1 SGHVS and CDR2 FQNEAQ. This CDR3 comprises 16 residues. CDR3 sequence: CASKGEDGRYTYEQYF. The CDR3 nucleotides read TGTGCCAGCAAGGGGGAGGACGGGAGGTATACCTACGAGCAGTACTTC. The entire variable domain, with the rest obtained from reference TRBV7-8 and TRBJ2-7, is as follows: GAGVSQSPRYKVAKRGQDVALRCDPISGHVSLFWYQQALGQGPEFLTYFQNEAQLDKSGLPSDRFFAERPEGSVSTLKIQRTQQEDSAVYLCASKGEDGRYTYEQYFGPGTRLTVT.

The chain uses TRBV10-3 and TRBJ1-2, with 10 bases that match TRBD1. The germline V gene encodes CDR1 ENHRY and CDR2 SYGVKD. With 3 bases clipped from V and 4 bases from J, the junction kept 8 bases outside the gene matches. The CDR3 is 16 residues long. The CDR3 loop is CAISDHHRTGGYGYTF. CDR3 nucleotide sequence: TGTGCCATCAGTGACCATCATCGGACAGGGGGCTATGGCTACACCTTC.